This T cell receptor (beta chain) was sequenced during a study of T-cell reconstitution after alpha-beta-depleted transplantation in children. Per the germline V gene, CDR1 is ENHRY and CDR2 is SYGVKD. V shed 4 bases, J shed 2 bases, and the junction held 5 bases outside the gene matches. This CDR3 region has 14 residues. Construction of the TCRbeta library involved unique molecular identifiers. TCRdb reprocessed the PCR reads via MiXCR and lists one record per CDR3 protein. The sample has 200,000 to 300,000 distinct CDR3 sequences, around 12% seen once. In this sample, this clonotype turned up many times.

The rearrangement joins TRBV10-3 to TRBJ2-7, with 7 bases matching TRBD1. The sequence came from a human donor who donated a stem cell graft to a child with acute lymphoblastic leukemia. This material consisted of PBMCs from the stem cell graft donor, taken from the stem cell graft. The CDR3 nucleotides read TGTGCCATCAGTGGACAGGGAGTAACCTACGAGCAGTACTTC. It codes for CAISGQGVTYEQYF.